Presented here are 17 T cell receptor beta chains from one specimen sequenced in a study of T cell responses to AZD1222 COVID-19 vaccine. Profiling relied on immunoSEQ multiplex PCR, and the TCRdb table lists in-frame clones only, not all of them. Of roughly 100,000 clones detected, 70% to 90% appear once; the ten largest clones hold less than 4%. The sequenced sample was peripheral blood, obtained on day 0 of AZD1222 vaccination. Source of these receptors: an adult in good health.

J is TRBJ2-5 and V is TRBV29-1; 10 nucleotides agree with TRBD2. The J segment lost 4 bases and the V segment lost 7 bases, leaving 15 bases of the junction unmatched. Germline values: CDR1 SQVTM, CDR2 ANQGSEA. This CDR3 is built from 16 residues. CDR3 sequence: CSAPPTSGASGETQYF. DNA of the CDR3: TGCAGCGCCCCCCCCACTAGCGGGGCAAGTGGAGAGACCCAGTACTTC.

V and J are TRBV3-1 (or the pseudogene TRBV3-2) and TRBJ1-2; TRBD1 matches at 7 bases. With V trimmed by 5 bases and J by 4 bases, 4 bases remained unmatched. Germline CDR1 reads LGHDT; CDR2 reads YNNKEL (reference sequence). The CDR3 runs 13 residues. For the CDR3, the DNA is TGTGCCAGCAGCACGGGACAGAGCTATGGCTACACCTTC. It codes for CASSTGQSYGYTF.

The genes are TRBV10-3 and TRBJ1-5, with 7 bases identical to TRBD1. In germline, CDR1 is ENHRY, CDR2 SYGVKD. V lost 2 bases and J lost 5; bases outside the gene matches: 3. The CDR3 is 14 residues long. The CDR3 protein is CAISERGQYQPQHF. DNA of the CDR3: TGTGCCATCAGTGAGAGGGGACAGTATCAGCCCCAGCATTTT.

The V and J genes are TRBV12-3 or TRBV12-4 and TRBJ1-2; TRBD1 is a possible D gene (5 bases). V was clipped by 0 bases and J by 6 bases, with 8 bases between them. The CDR3 is 13 residues long. The CDR3 DNA reads as TGTGCCAGCAGTTTAGCAGGGGACGATGGCTACACCTTC. It codes for CASSLAGDDGYTF.

The chain is built from TRBV11-2 and TRBJ1-1; D is unclear. The V gene's germline CDR1 is SGHAT and CDR2 FQNNGV. The CDR3 loop spans 13 amino acids. Trimming took off 3 bases at V and 11 bases at J, with 16 bases between the two ends. This chain's CDR3 is CASSFPPLARAFF. The CDR3 region has the DNA TGTGCCAGCAGCTTCCCCCCGTTGGCGAGGGCTTTCTTT.

The gene calls are TRBV10-3 and TRBJ2-7; the D gene is possibly TRBD2 (5 bases). V lost 3 bases, J lost 3 bases, and 9 bases lay in between. The CDR3 contains 13 residues. Germline V lookup: CDR1 ENHRY, CDR2 SYGVKD. The CDR3 region is CAISDSGYYEQYF. CDR3 sequence (DNA): TGTGCCATCAGTGACTCGGGATACTACGAGCAGTACTTC.

The chain employs TRBV2 and TRBJ1-5; D is ambiguous. Trimming took off 4 bases at V and 1 base at J, with 11 bases between the two ends. CDR1 is SNHLY and CDR2 is FYNNEI in the germline V gene. This CDR3 is built from 15 residues. The CDR3 loop is CASSAWTESNQPQHF. The CDR3 nucleotides are TGTGCCAGCAGTGCCTGGACGGAAAGCAATCAGCCCCAGCATTTT.

The rearrangement joins TRBV19 to TRBJ1-6; D not certain. Trimming removed 4 bases from V and 13 bases from J, with 14 bases in between. This CDR3 contains 13 residues. Per the germline V gene, CDR1 is LNHDA and CDR2 is SQIVND (reference sequence). CDR3 residues: CASSTDGRGPLHF. DNA for the CDR3: TGTGCCAGTAGTACGGACGGGCGTGGGCCCCTCCACTTT.

The chain has TRBV9 and TRBJ1-3, with D possibly matching TRBD1 (6 bases). Germline V gives CDR1 SGDLS, CDR2 YYNGEE. V was pared by 3 bases and J by 2 bases, with 15 bases between. The CDR3 has 16 residues. CDR3: CASSARRDRPGNTIYF. The CDR3 nucleotides are TGTGCCAGCAGCGCCCGGCGCGACAGGCCTGGAAACACCATATATTTT.

In its sample, this clone was seen once. This chain connects TRBV3-1 (or the pseudogene TRBV3-2) to TRBJ2-1; TRBD2 agrees at 7 bases. The CDR3 loop spans 14 amino acids. V trimming: 1 base; J trimming: 8 bases; junction bases outside the gene matches: 5. Germline CDR1 and CDR2: LGHDT and YNNKEL (reference sequence). DNA for the CDR3: TGTGCCAGCAGCCAAGGGGCAGCGGGGTATGAGCAGTTCTTC. This encodes CASSQGAAGYEQFF.

This chain connects TRBV7-9 to TRBJ1-5; 7 bases align to TRBD1. The germline gives CDR1 SEHNR, CDR2 FQNEAQ (reference sequence). The V gene end was trimmed by 3 bases and the J gene end by 5 bases; junction bases not matched to a gene: 7. The CDR3 runs to 15 residues. The CDR3 coding sequence is TGTGCCAGCAGCTTGTCGGGGACAGCCGATCAGCCCCAGCATTTT. It translates to CASSLSGTADQPQHF.

This CDR3 is CASSRNRDNSPLHF. In DNA form, the CDR3 reads TGTGCCAGCAGCAGAAACAGGGATAATTCACCCCTCCACTTT. This chain joins TRBV11-2 and TRBJ1-6, with D possibly TRBD1 on 6 matching bases. V was cut by 5 bases and J by 5 bases, with 10 bases left in between. The germline CDR1 and CDR2 sequences are SGHAT and FQNNGV. The CDR3 extends over 14 amino acids.

This clone has only one observation. V gene TRBV7-8 combines with J gene TRBJ1-4; the D gene is possibly TRBD1 (5 bases). The germline V gene encodes CDR1 SGHVS and CDR2 FQNEAQ. The CDR3 is made up of 14 amino acids. V was clipped by 1 base and J by 4 bases, with 7 bases between them. CDR3 nucleotide sequence: TGTGCCAGCAGCTTAGGGGGGAATAATGAAAAACTGTTTTTT. It translates to CASSLGGNNEKLFF.

The chain carries TRBV12-3 or TRBV12-4 and TRBJ1-4, with D possibly TRBD1 on 5 matching bases. The CDR3 contains 12 residues. Trimming took off 3 bases at V and 11 bases at J, with 10 bases between the two ends. The CDR3 DNA follows: TGTGCCAGCAGTTTTGGGGGTGAGAAACTGTTTTTT. Its protein product is CASSFGGEKLFF.

The count of this clone is one. DNA of the CDR3: TGTGCCAGCAGCTTATATATGACTAGCGGGGGGGCTGGAGATACGCAGTATTTT. Encoded protein: CASSLYMTSGGAGDTQYF. V and J are TRBV7-2 and TRBJ2-3, with 14 bases that match TRBD2. V was pared by 2 bases and J by 5 bases, with 9 bases of the junction left unmatched. Per germline, CDR1 SGHTA and CDR2 FQGNSA. The length of the CDR3 is 18 residues.

This chain links TRBV7-8 with TRBJ1-2; a weak D match, TRBD1 (5 bases). CDR1 and CDR2 from the germline V gene are SGHVS and FQNEAQ. The CDR3 length is 14 residues. Between the trimmed V and J ends, which lost 2 bases and 4 bases, there was a span of 11 bases. The CDR3 DNA sequence: TGTGCCAGCAGCTTATCAGGGTTTAGCTATGGCTACACCTTC. It yields the protein CASSLSGFSYGYTF.

The rearrangement joins TRBV10-1 to TRBJ2-2; D gene unclear. The V gene's germline CDR1 is WNHNN and CDR2 SYGVQD (reference sequence). V lost 5 bases and J 5 bases, leaving 9 bases between the germline ends. The CDR3 covers 13 residues. The CDR3 DNA follows: TGCGCCAGCAGTCGCGCCCTAACCGGGGAGCTGTTTTTT. Its translation: CASSRALTGELFF.